The rows below give T cell receptor beta chains drawn from one sample of a study of shared clonotypes between healthy human individuals. Using immunoSEQ multiplex PCR, the repertoire was profiled, and TCRdb retains in-frame clones only, with some absent. The sample gives 450,000 to 500,000 clones, approximately 82% of which show up once; around 13% is in the top ten. Sequencing was performed on PBMCs. The receptors originated from a woman in her forties in good health. Some clones in this sample may be carry-over from other donors' samples. The CDR3 runs from the conserved cysteine through the conserved F or W. Fields, in order: CDR3 DNA, CDR3 protein, V gene, clone size, D gene, J gene. A D gene is named only where the DNA matches it firmly. The size field is filled for only some rows; it gives once, few, many or a size class.

DNA: TGTGCCAGCGCGATAGCGTATAAAAGAGACAATGAGCAGTTCTTC
CDR3: CASAIAYKRDNEQFF
V: TRBV28
size: once
D: NA
J: TRBJ2-1

DNA: TGCGCCAGCAGAGGAGCGGGAGGGCCCGGAGATACGCAGTATTTT
CDR3: CASRGAGGPGDTQYF
V: TRBV5-1
size: many
D: TRBD2
J: TRBJ2-3

DNA: TGTGCCAGTACCCCCCGCGCCACCTACTTGAACACTGAAGCTTTCTTT
CDR3: CASTPRATYLNTEAFF
V: TRBV19
size: few
D: NA
J: TRBJ1-1

DNA: TGTGCCAGCAGCTTGGGGCCGACAGGGAGTGGGCAGCCCCAGCATTTT
CDR3: CASSLGPTGSGQPQHF
V: TRBV5-5
size: once
D: TRBD1
J: TRBJ1-5

DNA: TGTGCCAGCAGTTTGTTACAGGTGAACACTGAAGCTTTCTTT
CDR3: CASSLLQVNTEAFF
V: TRBV28
size: NA
D: NA
J: TRBJ1-1

DNA: TGTGCCTTCCCGGGGGCCGGGGAGCTGTTTTTT
CDR3: CAFPGAGELFF
V: TRBV30
size: NA
D: NA
J: TRBJ2-2

DNA: TGTGCCAGCAGTTCGTGGACAGGGATGAACACCGGGGAGCTGTTTTTT
CDR3: CASSSWTGMNTGELFF
V: TRBV27
size: NA
D: TRBD1
J: TRBJ2-2

DNA: TGTGCCAGCAGCCCACCCTACAGGGGTACCTACAATGAGCAGTTCTTC
CDR3: CASSPPYRGTYNEQFF
V: TRBV5-5
size: medium-sized
D: TRBD1
J: TRBJ2-1

DNA: TGTGCCATCAGTGTTGAACAGGGACTCCAGCCCCAGCATTTT
CDR3: CAISVEQGLQPQHF
V: TRBV10-3
size: NA
D: NA
J: TRBJ1-5

DNA: TGTGCCAGCAGTTCCCCGGCCGGCTCGAACACTGAAGCTTTCTTT
CDR3: CASSSPAGSNTEAFF
V: TRBV28
size: NA
D: NA
J: TRBJ1-1

DNA: TGTGCCATCAGGGGGGGACAGAACACCGGGGAGCTGTTTTTT
CDR3: CAIRGGQNTGELFF
V: TRBV10-3
size: NA
D: NA
J: TRBJ2-2

DNA: TGTGCCAGCAGCTTATACGGACTAGCCTACAATGAGCAGTTCTTC
CDR3: CASSLYGLAYNEQFF
V: TRBV7-9
size: once
D: TRBD2
J: TRBJ2-1

DNA: TGTGCCAGCAGCTCGCCCTCCGGTGACACTGAAGCTTTCTTT
CDR3: CASSSPSGDTEAFF
V: TRBV5-4
size: few
D: NA
J: TRBJ1-1

DNA: TGCGCCAGCAGCCCGAACTGGGGTCAGCCCCAGCATTTT
CDR3: CASSPNWGQPQHF
V: TRBV5-1
size: once
D: NA
J: TRBJ1-5

DNA: TGTGCCAGCAGCTTACAGGGCCAGTCCGACTCGCCCTCCTACAATGAGCAGTTCTTC
CDR3: CASSLQGQSDSPSYNEQFF
V: TRBV11-3
size: NA
D: NA
J: TRBJ2-1

DNA: TGCGCCAGCAGCTTGCGGCTAGCGGGAGGGGTGCAAGAGACCCAGTACTTC
CDR3: CASSLRLAGGVQETQYF
V: TRBV5-1
size: NA
D: TRBD2
J: TRBJ2-5

DNA: TGTGCCGGAGGCGGGAGTAACACCGGGGAGCTGTTTTTT
CDR3: CAGGGSNTGELFF
V: TRBV28
size: few
D: TRBD2
J: TRBJ2-2

DNA: TGTGCCAGCAGTTTAGGGACAGGCGGAGGGTATGAAAAACTGTTTTTT
CDR3: CASSLGTGGGYEKLFF
V: TRBV27
size: NA
D: TRBD1
J: TRBJ1-4